In this sample, the clone carrying this T cell receptor beta chain turned up many times. Antigen specificity is unknown. The sequenced fragment ends 3 residues before the CDR3 boundary, so the rest is inferred from the germline J gene. Distinct nucleotide sequences in the sample also encode this CDR3. Here immunoSEQ multiplex PCR was the method, and the copy in TCRdb shows in-frame clones only, minus some. Singletons are absent from the sample, which has about 52,000 clones. Heparinized whole blood, roughly 5 to 8.5 ml, came from each donor. These data come from a study of T cell clonality in common variable immunodeficiency. Study findings and constraints: In common variable immunodeficiency, TCR beta chains reportedly carried fewer deletions and N-nucleotide insertions.

This CDR3 contains 13 residues. Trimming cost V 3 bases and J 2 bases, with 7 bases left between them. CDR1 and CDR2 from the germline V gene are SNHLY and FYNNEI. This receptor was taken from a person aged 18 to 70 in good health. Sequencing input: peripheral blood mononuclear cells. The V and J genes are TRBV2 and TRBJ2-5; a weak D match, TRBD1 (5 bases). The CDR3: CASSEGQQETQYF. CDR3 bases read: TGTGCCAGCAGTGAGGGGCAGCAAGAGACC.